The next 16 T cell receptor beta chains were all read from a single sample in a study of tumor-infiltrating lymphocytes in primary liver carcinoma (dated by TCRdb to 2016 to 2017). Total RNA and DNA were co-extracted without cell sorting from approximately 20-30 mg of bulk tissue using the AllPrep DNA/RNA mini kit. Sequencing was performed on an Illumina HiSeq 2500. TCRbeta-specific cDNA was reverse-transcribed from 500 ng total RNA using a constant-region primer and ProtoScript II reverse transcriptase. Construction of the TCRbeta libraries relied on three nested rounds of multiplex PCR, following a slightly modified ARM-PCR procedure. Each of the first two PCR rounds ran for approximately 11 cycles using multiplex TRBV1-TRBV30 forward primers together with a Cbeta reverse primer. The public reads were reprocessed in TCRdb via fastp at Q25 and MiXCR, keeping in-frame beta chains. CDR3 protein duplicates are merged, each entry listing the most common genes and DNA. The sample table lists approximately 110,000 distinct CDR3 sequences, 60% to 70% of them with a count of one. The ten largest account for 9.3% of the sample.

The specimen sequenced was liver tumor tissue from sampling region 1. According to the study, the label for this sample's cell subset or site signals: tumor region T1, superior pole. The receptors were gathered from a woman aged 60-70 years with primary liver carcinoma and hepatitis B virus infection.

As for this clonotype: Its ends do not fully match the called genes, so a read error is possible. The gene calls are TRBV29-1 and TRBJ2-2; 10 nucleotides match TRBD2. The CDR3 extends over 15 amino acids. In germline, CDR1 is SQVTM, CDR2 ANQGSEA. The CDR3 nucleotides read TGCAGCGTCAGCGGGCTAGCGGGAGTGGCCGGGGGGCTGTTTTTT. Encoded protein: CSVSGLAGVAGGLFF.

This clonotype was seen only a few times. The J gene is TRBJ1-1, the V gene TRBV28; D is possibly TRBD1 (5 bases). The CDR3 length is 14 residues. CDR1 and CDR2 (germline): MDHEN, SYDVKM. V lost 3 bases, J lost 1 base, and 9 bases lay in between. Written as DNA, the CDR3 is TGTGCCAGCAGTTTGGGGGGTAAGAACACTGAAGCTTTCTTT. This gives the protein CASSLGGKNTEAFF.

As for this clonotype: The junction differs from germline at one of its ends, possibly a read error. V usage is TRBV20-1 and J usage is TRBJ2-1; D is uncertain. CDR3 size: 13 residues. Germline CDR1 and CDR2: DFQATT and SNEGSKA (reference sequence). DNA of the CDR3: TGCAGTGCTAGAGAGGGTACGGGCAATGAGCAGCTCTTC. Translated: CSAREGTGNEQLF.

Concerning this clonotype itself: A much larger clone differs from this one at a single base, so this may be a read error. CDR3 residues: CHAWENTEALF. CDR3 in DNA: TGCCACGCCTGGGAGAACACTGAAGCTTTATTT. The J gene is TRBJ1-1, the V gene TRBV29-1; D remains ambiguous. There are 11 residues in the CDR3. Germline V gene sequence: CDR1 SQVTM, CDR2 ANQGSEA.

The chain combines TRBV11-2 with TRBJ2-5; D uncertain. The CDR3 sequence is 13 residues long. The germline V gene encodes CDR1 SGHAT and CDR2 FQNNGV. V was pared by 9 bases and J by 5 bases, with 16 bases between. In DNA, the CDR3 is TGTGCCAGTAGGCGAAAGAGATGGGAGACCCAGTACTTC. This translates into CASRRKRWETQYF.

The genes are TRBV23-1 and TRBJ2-3; 10 bases align to TRBD2. TRBV23-1 is marked as an open reading frame, function uncertain. The CDR3 has 16 amino acids. With 1 base clipped from V and 5 bases from J, the junction kept 6 bases outside the gene matches. The CDR3 DNA reads as TGCGCCAGCAGTCAATATTCAGCGGGAGGGGAAGATACGCAGTATTTT. Translated, it gives CASSQYSAGGEDTQYF.

This sequence joins TRBV28 and TRBJ1-2; 7 nucleotides align to TRBD1. J gave up 8 bases and V 4 bases, and 4 bases lay outside the gene matches. CDR1 is MDHEN and CDR2 is SYDVKM in the germline V gene. This CDR3 is built from 12 residues. This chain's CDR3 is CASSSTGAGYTF. CDR3 coding DNA: TGTGCCAGCAGTTCAACAGGGGCGGGCTACACCTTC.

The chain uses TRBV19 and TRBJ1-5, with 7 bases lining up with TRBD1. The J call may be wrong; the DNA end is better matched by TRBJ2-3. Germline CDR1 reads LNHDA; CDR2 reads SQIVND (reference sequence). This CDR3 has 15 residues. The CDR3 spells CASTLRDSQNQPQYF. CDR3 sequence (DNA): TGTGCCAGTACTCTCAGGGACAGCCAGAATCAGCCCCAGTATTTT.

Comment on this clonotype: Being one base from a much bigger clone, this may be a read error. The V gene is TRBV12-3 or TRBV12-4, the J gene TRBJ2-6; tentative D call: TRBD1 (6 bases). The CDR3 is made up of 17 amino acids. CDR3 residues: CASSLTGLHSGANFLTF. CDR3 DNA: TGTGCCAGCAGTTTAACAGGGCTGCACTCTGGGGCCAACTTCCTGACTTTC.

Comments on this clonotype: Just one base apart from a much larger clone, this may be a read error. The V call is TRBV29-1, the J call TRBJ1-4, with D perhaps matching TRBD1 (5 bases). Germline lookup yields CDR1 SQVTM and CDR2 ANQGSEA. The CDR3 length is 14 residues. The CDR3 here is CNVEGTYRNEKLFF. CDR3 DNA sequence: TGCAACGTTGAAGGGACTTACCGTAATGAAAAACTGTTTTTT.

Remarks on this clonotype: This may arise from a read error, as a much more abundant clone is one base away. This chain uses TRBV7-8 with TRBJ2-7, with TRBD1 matching 10 bases. The ends lost 4 bases at V and 8 bases at J; junction bases unmatched: 8. CDR3 length: 14 residues. Germline V lookup: CDR1 SGHVS, CDR2 FQNEAQ. The CDR3 reads CASSWGDRGYKQYF. DNA of the CDR3: TGTGCCAGCAGCTGGGGGGACAGGGGTTACAAGCAGTACTTC.

Concerning this clonotype: This may come from a read error, since a much larger clone is one base off. The CDR3 bases are TGTGCCAACAGCTTCCCTGCGAACACTGAAGCTTTCTTT. As protein: CANSFPANTEAFF. The rearrangement uses TRBV5-6 and TRBJ1-1; no definite D call. This CDR3 has 13 residues. Germline values: CDR1 SGHDT, CDR2 YYEEEE.

On this clonotype: One junction end does not reproduce the germline sequence, and a read error may be involved. V usage is TRBV5-6 and J usage is TRBJ2-7; D remains unclear. The length of the CDR3 is 15 residues. Looked up from germline, CDR1 is SGHDT and CDR2 is YYEEEE. The CDR3 is CASSLKGTGSYEQYF. CDR3 nucleotides: TGTGCCAGCAGCTTGAAGGGTACCGGCTCCTACGAACAGTACTTC.

A word on this clonotype: It may be a read error: a sequence one base away is much more abundant. This chain joins TRBV5-1 and TRBJ1-1; 10 nucleotides line up with TRBD1. Germline CDR1 reads SGHRS; CDR2 reads YFSETQ. The CDR3 length is 13 residues. CDR3 region: CASSLDRGTVAFF. CDR3 bases: TGCGCCAGCAGCCTGGACAGGGGGACTGTAGCTTTCTTT. The full variable domain, with the rest looked up from reference TRBV5-1 and TRBJ1-1, is KAGVTQTPRYLIKTRGQQVTLSCSPISGHRSVSWYQQTPGQGLQFLFEYFSETQRNKGNFPGRFSGRQFSNSRSEMNVSTLELGDSALYLCASSLDRGTVAFFGQGTRLTVV.

This clonotype was picked up a small number of times. A much more abundant neighbour one base away suggests this may be a read error. This rearrangement joins TRBV4-2 to TRBJ1-2; TRBD1 is a possible D gene (5 bases). The CDR3 is made up of 12 amino acids. The V gene's germline CDR1 is LGHNA and CDR2 YNFKEQ. The CDR3 sequence is CANSQGRDGYTF. Written as DNA, the CDR3 is TGTGCCAACAGCCAAGGCAGGGATGGCTACACCTTC.

On this clonotype: Sequence at one end of the junction differs from germline and may be a read error. The J gene is TRBJ2-1, the V gene TRBV11-2; 9 positions match TRBD2. CDR1 and CDR2 (germline): SGHAT, FQNNGV. This CDR3 has 14 residues. CDR3: CASNLGIAGDEQFF. The CDR3 nucleotides read TGTGCCAGCAACTTGGGAATAGCGGGAGATGAACAGTTCTTC.